A selection of T cell receptor beta chains follows, all from one sample in a study of memory CD8 T cells in hepatitis C reinfection. TCRdb keeps only in-frame clones here, not all; method: immunoSEQ multiplex PCR. The table shows more than 35,000 clones, with roughly 90% occurring only once. Sequenced material: naive CD8+ T cells sorted from blood. Every receptor here comes from a young man with hepatitis C virus infection. Both conserved end residues are part of each CDR3. D genes are given only for firm matches. Clone size is shown for a subset of rows, as once, few, many or a class of expanded clone.

.	TRBV4-1	TRBD2	TRBJ2-5	TGCGCCAGCAGCCAAGATTCTACTAGCGAAGAGACCCAGTACTTC	CASSQDSTSEETQYF
.	TRBV6-6	.	TRBJ2-7	TGTGCCAGCGGTCCCGTGAGCTCCTACGAGCAGTACTTC	CASGPVSSYEQYF
once	TRBV9	TRBD2	TRBJ2-3	TGTGCCAGCAGCTCCGGACTAGCGGGGGCCTTAACAGGTGATACGCAGTATTTT	CASSSGLAGALTGDTQYF
.	TRBV11-2	.	TRBJ2-1	TGTGCCAGCAGCTTACTAGCGTGGAATGAGCAGTTCTTC	CASSLLAWNEQFF
.	TRBV28	.	TRBJ1-1	TGTGCCAGCAGCTTAAGCTGGGGCGCTGAAGCTTTCTTT	CASSLSWGAEAFF
few	TRBV6-5	TRBD1	TRBJ1-2	TGTGCCAGCAACATCATCCCAGGGGGTGTTGATGGCTACACCTTC	CASNIIPGGVDGYTF
.	TRBV19	.	TRBJ2-1	TGTGCCAGCCGTAGCGGATTCTACAATGAGCAGTTCTTC	CASRSGFYNEQFF
.	TRBV15	TRBD1	TRBJ2-5	TGTGCCACCAGCAGAGGACAGGGGGCTGGAGAGACCCAGTACTTC	CATSRGQGAGETQYF
.	TRBV7-9	TRBD2	TRBJ2-7	TGTGCCAGCAGCTCACCTAGCGGGAGGAGCTCCTACGAGCAGTACTTC	CASSSPSGRSSYEQYF
.	TRBV19	.	TRBJ1-4	TGTGCCAGTAGGATCCGGGGATCTATAAATGAAAAACTGTTTTTT	CASRIRGSINEKLFF
.	TRBV10-1	.	TRBJ2-7	TGCGCCAGCAGTGAAATGCAGGGCTACGAGCAGTACTTC	CASSEMQGYEQYF